The TCR beta chain under discussion was sequenced for a study of blood T cell repertoires in COVID-19. As for the study in general: Samples of COVID-19 (acute and convalescent) were obtained from the United States, Italy and Spain. In each case, the material was cDNA or gDNA derived from T cells, B-cell-depleted T cells, or PBMCs.

Study processing details: Scientists estimated how many nucleated cells there were by amplifying reference gene primers. The table came from immunoSEQ multiplex PCR; TCRdb's copy has only in-frame clones and leaves some out. That table furnishes V, J and clone size, whereas the DNA furnished D and trimming. The sample contains hundreds of thousands of clones, around 84% of which appear only once. Germline V gene data show CDR1 as SNHLY and CDR2 as FYNNEI. CDR3 length: 21 residues. V dropped 6 bases and J dropped 5; count of bases not matched to a gene: 29. The sample comprised peripheral blood. This chain connects TRBV2 to TRBJ2-7, with 9 bases aligning to TRBD2. This receptor was identified in an older man with acute or convalescent COVID-19. CDR3 sequence reads: CASSSAGLFVASGIDIDEQYF. The CDR3 nucleotides read TGTGCCAGCAGCTCGGCAGGACTCTTTGTAGCTAGCGGGATTGATATTGACGAGCAGTACTTC. The full variable domain, in which reference TRBV2 and TRBJ2-7 provide the parts outside the CDR3, is EPEVTQTPSHQVTQMGQEVILRCVPISNHLYFYWYRQILGQKVEFLVSFYNNEISEKSEIFDDQFSVERPDGSNFTLKIRSTKLEDSAMYFCASSSAGLFVASGIDIDEQYFGPGTRLTVT.